These 10 T cell receptor beta chains were sequenced from one sample in a study of cytomegalovirus exposure and HLA in healthy donors. Use of 60 Vbeta and 13 Jbeta primers characterized the PCR. Generated by immunoSEQ multiplex PCR, the TCRdb table keeps only in-frame clones and is missing some. The repertoire includes about 89,000 clones, around a tenth of them detected once, and about 5% sits in the top ten. Source material: PBMCs. The receptor source for this set is a man aged 45-65 years in good health and CMV-seropositive.

The chain couples TRBV11-2 to TRBJ1-4; D is undetermined. The CDR3 runs 17 residues. CDR1 is SGHAT, CDR2 FQNNGV, per germline. With 3 bases removed from V and 4 bases from J, the gap between germline ends came to 18 bases. Written as DNA, the CDR3 is TGTGCCAGCAGCTTGGAGGGAGTGCGGGCCTTTAATGAAAAACTGTTTTTT. Protein sequence: CASSLEGVRAFNEKLFF.

The table lists this clone with a few counts. The rearrangement joins TRBV6-1 to TRBJ1-6; D not resolved. This CDR3 is 16 amino acids long. Per the germline V gene, CDR1 is MNHNS and CDR2 is SASEGT. Between the trimmed V and J ends, which lost 1 base and 9 bases, there was a span of 16 bases. The CDR3 nucleotides read TGTGCCAGCAGTGAAGTTGGAGGGCGGAGTGGTTCACCCCTCCACTTT. Amino acids: CASSEVGGRSGSPLHF.

This clone was observed a few times. The J gene is TRBJ1-2, the V gene TRBV5-1; TRBD1 agrees at 9 bases. V lost 4 bases, J lost 0 bases, and 13 bases stayed unmatched. The V gene's germline CDR1 is SGHRS and CDR2 YFSETQ. This CDR3 contains 18 residues. Here the CDR3 reads CASSPGTGLGSTNYGYTF. The CDR3 DNA reads as TGCGCCAGCAGCCCCGGGACAGGGCTGGGGTCCACTAACTATGGCTACACCTTC.

This clone was seen a few times. The chain is built from TRBV28 and TRBJ1-4, with 11 bases matching TRBD1. This CDR3 contains 14 residues. V gave up 6 bases and J gave up 7 bases; unmatched junction bases: 4. Germline CDR1 and CDR2: MDHEN and SYDVKM. Written as DNA, the CDR3 is TGTGCCAGCAGGCGGACAGGGGGCATTGAAAAACTGTTTTTT. This codes for CASRRTGGIEKLFF.

This chain links TRBV28 with TRBJ2-1; TRBD2 agrees at 10 bases. This CDR3 contains 16 residues. CDR1 is MDHEN, CDR2 SYDVKM, per germline. J lost 7 bases, V lost 6 bases, and 12 bases had no gene match. The CDR3 spells CASSQDSGRARNEQFF. The CDR3 DNA reads TGTGCCAGCAGCCAAGACAGCGGGAGGGCGCGTAATGAGCAGTTCTTC.

This clone has just a few counts. The junction does not match germline at one end; this may be a read error. The CDR3 nucleotides are TGTGCCTGGGCCCGGGACAGCAATCAGCCCCAGAATTTT. It yields the protein CAWARDSNQPQNF. The J gene is TRBJ1-5, the V gene TRBV30, with 7 bases identical to TRBD1. The germline V gene encodes CDR1 GTSNPN and CDR2 SVGIG (reference sequence). The CDR3 runs to 13 residues.

CDR3 bases: TGTGCCAGCAGTTCAAGCGGACAGTCCTTTGGCTACACCTTC. This gives the protein CASSSSGQSFGYTF. The V and J genes are TRBV7-3 and TRBJ1-2; weak D call: TRBD1 (6 bases). Germline V gene sequence: CDR1 SGHTA, CDR2 FQGTGA. The CDR3 runs 14 residues. V lost 6 bases, J lost 7 bases, and 18 bases lay in between.

This clone was seen a few times. The chain combines TRBV7-9 with TRBJ2-7; 7 bases agree with TRBD2. The CDR3 sequence is 14 residues long. Germline V gives CDR1 SEHNR, CDR2 FQNEAQ (reference sequence). V gave up 1 base and J gave up 5 bases; unmatched junction bases: 5. The chain's CDR3 is CASSLGGGSHEQYF. The CDR3 coding sequence is TGTGCCAGCAGCTTAGGAGGCGGGAGCCACGAGCAGTACTTC. Filled out from reference TRBV7-9 and TRBJ2-7, the complete variable domain reads DTGVSQNPRHKITKRGQNVTFRCDPISEHNRLYWYRQTLGQGPEFLTYFQNEAQLEKSRLLSDRFSAERPKGSFSTLEIQRTEQGDSAMYLCASSLGGGSHEQYFGPGTRLTVT.

This clone came up a few times. The V call is TRBV15, the J call TRBJ2-7; 14 positions match TRBD2. CDR1 and CDR2 (germline): LNHNV, YYDKDF (reference sequence). This CDR3 has 17 amino acids. V trimming: 0 bases; J trimming: 4 bases; junction bases outside the gene matches: 5. The CDR3 loop reads CATSREGLAGGGYEQYF. In DNA, the CDR3 is TGTGCCACCAGCAGAGAAGGACTAGCGGGAGGAGGTTACGAGCAGTACTTC.

The gene calls are TRBV7-2 and TRBJ2-5; the D is unclear. The CDR3 is made up of 14 amino acids. Trimming shortened V by 5 bases and J by 2 bases, and 12 bases separated the two germline ends. CDR1 is SGHTA and CDR2 is FQGNSA in the germline V gene. The CDR3 loop is CASSIRHFQETQYF. The CDR3 bases are TGTGCCAGCAGCATACGACACTTTCAAGAGACCCAGTACTTC.